The sample holds many counts of the clone carrying this T cell receptor beta chain. Its target is not known. This sample is drawn from a study of CD8 T cells in ankylosing spondylitis. Broader study findings: Earlier literature documents some of the motif variants in reactive arthritis synovial fluid and blood. The clones that were linked to disease were reported to be significantly enriched in matched synovial fluid samples from ankylosing spondylitis patients. CD8+ cells made up the disease-linked clones, which were relatively rare in peripheral blood. In ankylosing spondylitis blood, a motif of eight highly homologous TCR beta variants appeared characteristic.

The TCR beta libraries were generated through quantitative 5'-RACE incorporating molecular barcodes. TCRdb re-derived calls from the 5' RACE reads in MiXCR, one entry per CDR3 protein. The sample records fewer than 550,000 distinct CDR3 sequences, over 4% being singletons. The clonotype comes from a male donor with ankylosing spondylitis. Sequences were obtained from blood, either unsorted or a sorted T cell fraction (not recorded which).

CDR3: CASSQENRAPGIDEAFF. CDR3 DNA: TGCGCCAGCAGCCAGGAAAACAGGGCCCCCGGCATCGATGAAGCTTTCTTT. The chain links TRBV4-3 to TRBJ1-1; D perhaps matches TRBD1 (6 bases). Deletions cut 3 bases from V and 7 bases from J, with 24 bases between. From germline, CDR1 is LGHNA and CDR2 YSLEER. This CDR3 is 17 amino acids long.